This T cell receptor (beta chain) was captured by sequencing in a study of cytotoxic CD8 clonotypes in ibrutinib-treated CLL (dated by TCRdb to the early 2020s). Regarding the complete study: The cohort included roughly 15 treatment-naive and eleven to twelve relapsed/refractory patients; about 18 were IGHV unmutated. Partial responses were observed in roughly 25 patients and complete responses in 2; after a median follow-up of around 64 months, remission was maintained in approximately 14 patients and progression was observed in 12. Response samples were obtained after a median of 12 months of treatment, with a range of about 6 to 36 months. An average of around 250,000 productive templates and 94,082 productive rearrangements was obtained per sample. Longitudinal samples were obtainable from about 30% of the roughly 90 participants in the trial. Cryopreserved peripheral blood mononuclear cells were obtained before treatment, at response, and at either sustained remission or disease progression. Every remission and progressive disease sample was obtained while ibrutinib was still being received by the patients. The study at large found these results: Baseline clonality was found to be higher than that of age-matched healthy donors and was strongly correlated with circulating CD8+ T-cell counts. Public clonotypes were rare and either shrank or stayed stable during treatment, and the rise in clonality at ibrutinib response reflected expansion of private clonotypes. Clonality increased at ibrutinib response, stayed stable in sustained remission, and fell back toward baseline at progression. Sustained-remission and progressing patients did not have matched sampling times, and lymph node repertoires were not examined.

The CDR3 measures 14 amino acids from cysteine to phenylalanine. The read is trimmed to its CDR3 DNA, 42 bases read in frame from base 1. V drops 1 base and J drops 3 bases, leaving 12 bases in between. The germline V gene encodes CDR1 GTSNPN and CDR2 SVGIG (reference sequence). The meaning of the sample's time point label: 12 to 13 months on ibrutinib. For TCR beta library preparation, 1.5 to 2 micrograms of genomic DNA were extracted from the cryopreserved PBMCs. Longitudinal blood samples from CLL patients on ibrutinib monotherapy underwent high-throughput TCR beta sequencing. The patients took part in an open-label, single-center phase 2 trial of ibrutinib monotherapy. Each clonotype received, on average, approximately 9.9x coverage in deep resolution sequencing performed on a MiSeq, where the target depth lay between 1 in 1 million and 1 in 200,000 T cells. The immunoSEQ hsTCRB Kit was used to generate TCR beta libraries. In the paper's pipeline: The data were analyzed with ImmunoSEQ Analyzer and ImmunoSEQ Data Assistant, and V, D and J gene assignments followed IMGT definitions. Clonality, which ranges from 0 to 1, was calculated as one minus the normalized Shannon entropy of productive rearrangement frequencies. Only overrepresented clonotypes making up at least 0.05% of each patient's repertoire were included in the public clonotype analysis. Repertoires from approximately 12 age-matched healthy donors in immuneACCESS were used as clonality controls. TCRdb stores this immuneACCESS table with in-frame sequences only. Part of the clones is absent; in the studies checked, under half of the shortfall reflects unresolved V genes, and no reason is known for the rest. V and J calls and clone size come straight from that table; D and trimming were deduced from the DNA. Across this sample there are 40,000 to 60,000 clones, with 53% seen only once. Approximately 32% of the sample goes to the ten largest clones.

Regarding this clone: Its antigen remains unidentified. Base quality data are lacking; no much larger clone is found one base away.

The sequence came from a human donor with chronic lymphocytic leukemia. The receptor chain draws on TRBV30 and TRBJ1-1, with no reliable assignment of the D segment. Sequencing was performed on PBMCs, taken after 12 months of ibrutinib treatment. Read as DNA, the sequence is TGTGCCTGGAGTGGATTTGGGTTTCACACTGAAGCTTTCTTT. Translated, it gives CAWSGFGFHTEAFF.